Here is one TCR beta chain with its context. What it binds is unknown. The data belong to a study of cytomegalovirus exposure and HLA in healthy donors. Study outcomes and limitations: Specific recognition of CMV antigens was confirmed in vitro for three chains (all CMV-associated).

Measured with immunoSEQ multiplex PCR; TCRdb has only the in-frame clones, and not every one. The data show almost 200,000 clones, around 80% seen once. The source of this sequence is a woman aged 30 to 39 in good health and CMV-seronegative. Sequencing was done on a sample of PBMCs.

In DNA form, the CDR3 reads TGTGCCAGCAGACACACAAGGAACACTGAAGCTTTCTTT. Translation gives CASRHTRNTEAFF. The V and J genes are TRBV6-1 and TRBJ1-1; D is unresolved. Trimming cost V 6 bases and J 1 base, with 9 bases left between them. The CDR3 has 13 residues. Germline V gives CDR1 MNHNS, CDR2 SASEGT.